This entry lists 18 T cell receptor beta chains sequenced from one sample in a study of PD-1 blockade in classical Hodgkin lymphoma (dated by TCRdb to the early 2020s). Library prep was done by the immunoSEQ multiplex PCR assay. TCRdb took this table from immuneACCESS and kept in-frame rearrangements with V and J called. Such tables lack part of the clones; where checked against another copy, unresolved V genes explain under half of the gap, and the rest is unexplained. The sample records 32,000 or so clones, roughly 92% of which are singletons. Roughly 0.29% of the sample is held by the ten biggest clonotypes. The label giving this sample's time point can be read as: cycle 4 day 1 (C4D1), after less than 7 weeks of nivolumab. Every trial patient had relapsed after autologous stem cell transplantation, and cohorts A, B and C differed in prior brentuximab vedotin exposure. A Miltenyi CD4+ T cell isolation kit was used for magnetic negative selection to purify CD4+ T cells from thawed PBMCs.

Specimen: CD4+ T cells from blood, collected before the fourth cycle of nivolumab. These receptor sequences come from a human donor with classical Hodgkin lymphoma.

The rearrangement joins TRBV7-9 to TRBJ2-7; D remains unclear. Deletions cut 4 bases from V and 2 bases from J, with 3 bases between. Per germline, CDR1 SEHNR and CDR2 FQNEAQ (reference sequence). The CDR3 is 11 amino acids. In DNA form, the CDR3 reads TGTGCCAGCAGCTCCGCCTACGAGCAGTACTTC. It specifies CASSSAYEQYF.

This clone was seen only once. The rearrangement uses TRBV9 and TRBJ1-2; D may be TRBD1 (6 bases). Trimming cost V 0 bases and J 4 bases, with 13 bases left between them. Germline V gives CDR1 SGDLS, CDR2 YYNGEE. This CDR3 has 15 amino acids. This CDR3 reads CASSVDHRAGYGYTF. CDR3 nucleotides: TGTGCCAGCAGCGTAGATCACAGGGCGGGCTATGGCTACACCTTC.

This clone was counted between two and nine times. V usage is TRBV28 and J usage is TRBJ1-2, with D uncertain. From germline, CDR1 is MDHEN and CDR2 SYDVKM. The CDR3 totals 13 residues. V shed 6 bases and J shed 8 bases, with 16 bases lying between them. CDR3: CASRTPASGGYTF. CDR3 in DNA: TGTGCCAGCAGAACTCCGGCCAGCGGGGGCTACACCTTC.

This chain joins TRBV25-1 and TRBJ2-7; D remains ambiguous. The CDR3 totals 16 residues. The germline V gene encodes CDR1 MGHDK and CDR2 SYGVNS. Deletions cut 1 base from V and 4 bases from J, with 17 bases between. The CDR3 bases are TGTGCCAGCAGTGAATCGGTGGTTTATGAGGTTTACGAGCAGTACTTC. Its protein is CASSESVVYEVYEQYF.

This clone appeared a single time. For the CDR3, the DNA is TGCGCCAGCAGCCAGGCGGGGTTAGCGGGACGGTTTAATGAGCAGTTCTTC. This sequence encodes CASSQAGLAGRFNEQFF. The genes are TRBV4-1 and TRBJ2-1, with 8 nucleotides matching TRBD2. Trimming cost V 3 bases and J 7 bases; bases outside gene matches: 14. The CDR3 has 17 amino acids. Germline CDR1 is MGHRA and CDR2 is YSYEKL.

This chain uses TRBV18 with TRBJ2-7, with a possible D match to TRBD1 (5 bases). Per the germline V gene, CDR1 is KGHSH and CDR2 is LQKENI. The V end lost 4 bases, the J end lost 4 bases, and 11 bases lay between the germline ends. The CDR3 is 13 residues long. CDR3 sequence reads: CASSQGAGYEQYF. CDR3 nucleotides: TGTGCCAGCTCACAAGGCGCAGGGTACGAGCAGTACTTC.

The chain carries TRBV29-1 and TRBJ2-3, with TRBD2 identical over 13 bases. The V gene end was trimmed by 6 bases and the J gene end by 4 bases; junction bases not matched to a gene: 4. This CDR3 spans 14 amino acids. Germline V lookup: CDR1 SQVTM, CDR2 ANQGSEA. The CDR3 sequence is CSVTLAGGPDTQYF. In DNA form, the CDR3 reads TGCAGCGTCACACTAGCGGGAGGGCCAGATACGCAGTATTTT.

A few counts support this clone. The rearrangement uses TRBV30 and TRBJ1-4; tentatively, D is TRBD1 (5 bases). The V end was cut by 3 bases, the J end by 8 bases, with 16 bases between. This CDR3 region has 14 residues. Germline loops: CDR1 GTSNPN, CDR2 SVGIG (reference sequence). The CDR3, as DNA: TGTGCCTGGAGGGGGGACTTATGGGAGGAAAAACTGTTTTTT. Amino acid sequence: CAWRGDLWEEKLFF.

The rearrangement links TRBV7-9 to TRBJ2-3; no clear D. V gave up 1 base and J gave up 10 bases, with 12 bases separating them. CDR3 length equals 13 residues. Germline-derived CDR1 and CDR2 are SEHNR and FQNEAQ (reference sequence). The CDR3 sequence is CASSLVGQNAQYF. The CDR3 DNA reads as TGTGCCAGCAGCTTAGTAGGGCAGAACGCGCAGTATTTT.

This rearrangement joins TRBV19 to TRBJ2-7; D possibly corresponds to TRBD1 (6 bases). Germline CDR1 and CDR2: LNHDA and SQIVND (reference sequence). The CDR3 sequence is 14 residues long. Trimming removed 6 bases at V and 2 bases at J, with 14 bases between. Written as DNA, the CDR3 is TGTGCCAGTAGCTGGGGGCCCGCGGCCTACGAGCAGTACTTC. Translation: CASSWGPAAYEQYF.

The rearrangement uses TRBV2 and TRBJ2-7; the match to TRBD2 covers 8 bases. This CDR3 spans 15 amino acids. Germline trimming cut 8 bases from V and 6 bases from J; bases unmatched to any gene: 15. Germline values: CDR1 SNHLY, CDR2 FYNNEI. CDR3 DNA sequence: TGTGCCAGCGGCTTCGGGGGGGCGGGAGTCCGCGAGCAGTACTTC. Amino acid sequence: CASGFGGAGVREQYF.

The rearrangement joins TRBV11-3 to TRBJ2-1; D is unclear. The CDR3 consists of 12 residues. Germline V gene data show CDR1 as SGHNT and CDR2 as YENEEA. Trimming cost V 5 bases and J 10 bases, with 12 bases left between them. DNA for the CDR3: TGTGCCAGCAGCCTAAACAACGGGGAGCAGTTCTTC. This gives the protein CASSLNNGEQFF.

CDR3 amino acids: CAWSVGTGSYEQYF. CDR3 nucleotide sequence: TGTGCCTGGAGTGTAGGGACAGGCTCCTACGAGCAGTACTTC. The chain is built from TRBV30 and TRBJ2-5, with TRBD1 identical over 8 bases. The last part of the DNA fits TRBJ2-7 better; the J call may be wrong. There are 14 residues in the CDR3. Germline V CDR1 and CDR2: GTSNPN, SVGIG (reference sequence).

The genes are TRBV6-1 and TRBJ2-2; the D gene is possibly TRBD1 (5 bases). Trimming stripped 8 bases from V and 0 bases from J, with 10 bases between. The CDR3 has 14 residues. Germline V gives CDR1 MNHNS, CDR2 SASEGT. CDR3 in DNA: TGTGCCAGCCTCAGGGCCCCGAACACCGGGGAGCTGTTTTTT. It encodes CASLRAPNTGELFF.

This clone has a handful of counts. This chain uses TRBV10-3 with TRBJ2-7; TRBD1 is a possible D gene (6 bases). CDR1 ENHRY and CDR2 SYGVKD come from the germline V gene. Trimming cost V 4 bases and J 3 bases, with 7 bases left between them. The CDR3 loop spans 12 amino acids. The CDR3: CAISGTDYEQYF. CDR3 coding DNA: TGTGCCATCAGTGGGACAGACTACGAGCAGTACTTC.

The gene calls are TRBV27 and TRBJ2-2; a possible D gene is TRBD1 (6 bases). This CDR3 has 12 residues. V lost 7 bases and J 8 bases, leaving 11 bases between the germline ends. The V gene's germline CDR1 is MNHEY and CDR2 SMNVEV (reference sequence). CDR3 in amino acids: CASKQGPGELFF. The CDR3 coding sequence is TGTGCCAGCAAACAGGGCCCTGGGGAGCTGTTTTTT.

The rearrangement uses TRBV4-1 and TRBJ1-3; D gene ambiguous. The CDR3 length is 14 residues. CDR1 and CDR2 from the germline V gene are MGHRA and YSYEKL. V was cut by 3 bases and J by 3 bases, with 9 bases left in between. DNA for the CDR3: TGCGCCAGCAGCCAGGGCGGGTTTGGAAACACCATATATTTT. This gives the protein CASSQGGFGNTIYF.

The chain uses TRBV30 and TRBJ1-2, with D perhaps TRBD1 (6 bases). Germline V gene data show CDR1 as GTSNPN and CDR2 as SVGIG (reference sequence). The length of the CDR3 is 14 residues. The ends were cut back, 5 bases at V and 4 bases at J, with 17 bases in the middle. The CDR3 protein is CAWGGGGSSYGYTF. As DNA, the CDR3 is TGTGCCTGGGGAGGGGGGGGCTCCAGCTATGGCTACACCTTC.